This T cell receptor (beta chain) is from a study of T-cell memory formation after mild COVID-19. Background on the study: Across donors, TCR clusters were largely donor specific. Overall study findings and caveats: Whereas later expanders leaned CD4+, clones contracting day 15 to 85 showed a balanced CD4/CD8 makeup. Contracting CD4+ clones sat mainly in CM and EM; CD8+ in EMRA.

Note on this clonotype: Its antigen is undetermined.

The CDR3 totals 18 residues. CDR1 is SGHNT and CDR2 is YYREEE in the germline V gene (reference sequence). With 0 bases clipped from V and 6 bases from J, the junction kept 14 bases outside the gene matches. Employing constant-segment primers, 5'RACE generated TCR alpha and TCR beta cDNA libraries bearing sample barcodes and UMIs. A single record per CDR3 protein comes from TCRdb applying MiXCR to the 5' RACE reads. In the table there are 60,000 to 65,000 distinct CDR3 sequences, around 10% of which are singletons. V is TRBV5-4 and J is TRBJ2-3; 9 bases map to TRBD2. The material sequenced was PBMCs or a T cell subset sorted from them (not recorded which). The source is a man younger than 35 who had mild COVID-19 (a few samples of this study predate the infection). Cell type and time point are not known. CDR3 in amino acids: CASSLEASGDGRGDTQYF. DNA for the CDR3: TGTGCCAGCAGCTTGGAAGCTAGCGGGGACGGGCGGGGGGATACGCAGTATTTT.